The entry that follows covers one T cell receptor (beta chain) sequence. TCRdb reanalysed the 5' RACE reads using MiXCR and keeps one entry per CDR3 protein. The sample comprises about 240,000 distinct CDR3 sequences, approximately 7.9% of which are singletons, and around 5% rests with the top ten. The sample is drawn from a study of identical twins. The V and J ends lost 3 bases and 0 bases respectively, with 10 bases between them. Germline V gene lookup returns CDR1 LNHDA and CDR2 SQIVND (reference sequence). This CDR3 contains 15 residues. These sequences were also reported in another study, on yellow fever vaccine responses in identical twins. This second study says: Reportedly, the response of twins' T cells to the vaccine seemed partly convergent, partly personalized.

V usage is TRBV19 and J usage is TRBJ2-3, with a weak D call TRBD2 (5 bases). The receptor comes from a woman aged 18 to 35 in good health. What was sequenced was CD8+ T cells sorted from blood. The CDR3 region is CASSIGGFSTDTQYF. CDR3 in DNA: TGTGCCAGTAGTATCGGCGGGTTCAGCACAGATACGCAGTATTTT.